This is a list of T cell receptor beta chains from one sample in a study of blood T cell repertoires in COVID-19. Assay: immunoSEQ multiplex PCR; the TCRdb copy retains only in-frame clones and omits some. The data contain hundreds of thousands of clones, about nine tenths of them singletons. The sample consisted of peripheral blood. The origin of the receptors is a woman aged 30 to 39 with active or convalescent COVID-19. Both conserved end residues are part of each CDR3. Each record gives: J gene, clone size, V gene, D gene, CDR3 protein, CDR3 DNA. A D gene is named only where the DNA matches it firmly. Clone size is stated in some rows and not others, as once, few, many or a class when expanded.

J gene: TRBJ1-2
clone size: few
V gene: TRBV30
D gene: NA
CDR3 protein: CAWIPGLYYGYTF
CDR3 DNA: TGTGCCTGGATCCCAGGGTTATACTATGGCTACACCTTC

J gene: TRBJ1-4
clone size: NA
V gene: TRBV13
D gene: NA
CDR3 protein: CASSLDQEKLFF
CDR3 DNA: TGTGCCAGCAGCTTAGACCAGGAAAAACTGTTTTTT

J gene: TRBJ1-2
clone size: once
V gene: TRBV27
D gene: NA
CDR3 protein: CASSLWGEGDGYTF
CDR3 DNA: TGTGCCAGCAGTTTATGGGGGGAAGGGGATGGCTACACCTTC

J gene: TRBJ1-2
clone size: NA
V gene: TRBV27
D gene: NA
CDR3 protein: CASARGVSYGYTF
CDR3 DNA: TGTGCCAGCGCTCGCGGGGTTTCCTATGGCTACACCTTC

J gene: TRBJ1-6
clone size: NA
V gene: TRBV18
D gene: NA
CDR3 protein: CASSQPLPPLHF
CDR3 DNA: TGTGCCAGCTCACAACCGCTACCACCCCTCCACTTT

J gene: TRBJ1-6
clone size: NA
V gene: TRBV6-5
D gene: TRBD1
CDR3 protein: CASSYSFRGNSPLHF
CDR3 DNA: TGTGCCAGCAGTTACTCGTTCAGGGGGAATTCACCCCTCCACTTT

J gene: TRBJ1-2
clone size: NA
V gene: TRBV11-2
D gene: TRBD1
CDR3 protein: CASSFFGQGVFGYTF
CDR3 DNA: TGTGCCAGCAGCTTCTTTGGACAGGGGGTTTTTGGCTACACCTTC

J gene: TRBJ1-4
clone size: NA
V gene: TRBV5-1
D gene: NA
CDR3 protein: CASSLLGSTNEKLFF
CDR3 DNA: TGCGCCAGCAGCTTGTTGGGGAGCACTAATGAAAAACTGTTTTTT

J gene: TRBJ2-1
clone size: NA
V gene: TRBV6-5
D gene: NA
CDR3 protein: CAVRGTNREQFF
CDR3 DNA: TGTGCCGTGAGGGGGACGAACCGAGAGCAGTTCTTC

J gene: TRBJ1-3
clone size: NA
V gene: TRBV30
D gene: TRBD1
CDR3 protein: CAWTHGTASGNTIYF
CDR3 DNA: TGTGCCTGGACTCACGGGACAGCCAGCGGAAACACCATATATTTT

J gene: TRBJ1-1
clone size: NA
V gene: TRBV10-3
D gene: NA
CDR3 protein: CAAGGANTEAFF
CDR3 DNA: TGTGCCGCCGGTGGGGCTAACACTGAAGCTTTCTTT

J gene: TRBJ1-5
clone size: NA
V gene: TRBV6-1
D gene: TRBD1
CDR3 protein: CASSEHGQGNQPQHF
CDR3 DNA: TGTGCCAGCAGTGAGCATGGACAGGGAAATCAGCCCCAGCATTTT

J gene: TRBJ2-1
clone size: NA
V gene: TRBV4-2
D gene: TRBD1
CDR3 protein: CASSQDWTGTGNEQFF
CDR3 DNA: TGTGCCAGCAGCCAAGATTGGACAGGCACCGGCAATGAGCAGTTCTTC

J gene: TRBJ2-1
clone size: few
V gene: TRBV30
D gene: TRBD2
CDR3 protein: CAWSGLAGFGEQFF
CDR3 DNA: TGTGCCTGGAGTGGCCTAGCGGGATTTGGTGAGCAGTTCTTC

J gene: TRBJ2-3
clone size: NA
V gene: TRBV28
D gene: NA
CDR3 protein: CASSTRGLGTDTQYF
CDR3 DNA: TGTGCCAGCAGTACTAGGGGGTTAGGCACAGATACGCAGTATTTT

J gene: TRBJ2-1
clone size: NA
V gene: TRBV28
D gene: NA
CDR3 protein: CASSSPGHENYNEQFF
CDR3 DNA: TGTGCCAGCAGCTCGCCGGGACATGAGAACTACAATGAGCAGTTCTTC

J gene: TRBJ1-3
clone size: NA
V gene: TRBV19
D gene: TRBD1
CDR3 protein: CASNTGQARPIYF
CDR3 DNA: TGTGCCAGTAATACGGGACAGGCTCGCCCCATATATTTT

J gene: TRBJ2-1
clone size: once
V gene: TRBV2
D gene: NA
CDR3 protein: CASSGLNEQFF
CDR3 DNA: TGTGCCAGCAGTGGACTCAATGAGCAGTTCTTC

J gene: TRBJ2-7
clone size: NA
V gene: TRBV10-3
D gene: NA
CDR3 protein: CAISESGGGRYEQYF
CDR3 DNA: TGTGCCATCAGTGAGTCGGGAGGAGGGCGCTACGAGCAGTACTTC

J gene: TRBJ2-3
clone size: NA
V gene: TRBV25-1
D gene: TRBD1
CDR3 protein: CASSEFEGATDTQYF
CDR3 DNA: TGTGCCAGCAGTGAATTTGAGGGGGCCACAGATACGCAGTATTTT

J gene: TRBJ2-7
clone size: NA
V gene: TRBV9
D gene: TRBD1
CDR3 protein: CASSVEVTGVVSEQYF
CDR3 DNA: TGTGCCAGCAGCGTAGAAGTTACAGGGGTGGTATCCGAGCAGTACTTC

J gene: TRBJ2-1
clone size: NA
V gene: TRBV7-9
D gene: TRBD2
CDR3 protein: CASSSLAGEHRGEQFF
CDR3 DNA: TGTGCCAGCAGCTCACTTGCGGGAGAGCACCGCGGTGAGCAGTTCTTC

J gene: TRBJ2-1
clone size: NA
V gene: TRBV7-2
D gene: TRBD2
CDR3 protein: CASSLVAGGSYNEQFF
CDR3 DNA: TGTGCCAGCAGCTTAGTTGCGGGGGGCTCCTACAATGAGCAGTTCTTC

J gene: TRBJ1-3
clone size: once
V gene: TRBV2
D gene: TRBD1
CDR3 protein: CASTWDSSISGNTIYF
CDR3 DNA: TGTGCCAGCACGTGGGACAGCTCAATCTCTGGAAACACCATATATTTT

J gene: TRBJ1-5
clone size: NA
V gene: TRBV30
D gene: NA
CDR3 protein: CAWSSGVVLGYSNQPQHF
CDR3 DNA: TGTGCCTGGAGCTCAGGGGTCGTTTTAGGATATAGCAATCAGCCCCAGCATTTT

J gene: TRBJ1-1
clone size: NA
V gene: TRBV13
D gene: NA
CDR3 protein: CASSLAARQYENTEAFF
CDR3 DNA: TGTGCCAGCAGCTTAGCTGCCAGACAATATGAGAACACTGAAGCTTTCTTT

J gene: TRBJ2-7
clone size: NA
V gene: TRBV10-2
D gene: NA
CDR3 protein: CASREPRDSRSYEQYF
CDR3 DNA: TGCGCCAGCAGGGAGCCTCGGGACTCCCGCTCCTACGAGCAGTACTTC

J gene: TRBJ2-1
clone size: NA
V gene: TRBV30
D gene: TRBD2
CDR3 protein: CAWSVPGLDGEQFF
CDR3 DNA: TGTGCCTGGAGTGTACCGGGACTAGACGGTGAGCAGTTCTTC

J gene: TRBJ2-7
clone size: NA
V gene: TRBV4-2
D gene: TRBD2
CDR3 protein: CASGPLGLAFEQYF
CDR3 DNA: TGTGCCAGCGGGCCGTTGGGACTAGCCTTCGAGCAGTACTTC

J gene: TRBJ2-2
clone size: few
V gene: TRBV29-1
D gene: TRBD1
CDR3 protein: CSAPDRDTGELFF
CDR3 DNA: TGCAGCGCTCCGGACAGGGACACCGGGGAGCTGTTTTTT

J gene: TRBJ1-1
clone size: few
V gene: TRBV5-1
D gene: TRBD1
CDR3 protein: CASSARTGLNTEAFF
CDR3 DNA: TGCGCCAGCAGCGCCCGGACAGGGCTGAACACTGAAGCTTTCTTT

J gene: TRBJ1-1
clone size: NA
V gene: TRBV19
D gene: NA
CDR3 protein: CASSPGPRMGRGNTEAFF
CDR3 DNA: TGTGCCAGTAGTCCCGGGCCCCGGATGGGGCGCGGGAACACTGAAGCTTTCTTT

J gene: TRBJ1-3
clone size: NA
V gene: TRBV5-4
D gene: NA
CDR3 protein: CASSLASGNTIYF
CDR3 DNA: TGTGCCAGCAGCTTGGCGTCTGGAAACACCATATATTTT

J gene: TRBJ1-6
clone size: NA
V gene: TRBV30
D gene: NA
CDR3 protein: CAWSPGDNSPLHF
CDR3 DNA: TGTGCCTGGAGTCCGGGAGATAATTCACCCCTCCACTTT

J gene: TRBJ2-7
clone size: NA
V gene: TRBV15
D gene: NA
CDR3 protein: CATSRPQGSGSSYEQYF
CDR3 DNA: TGTGCCACCAGCAGACCACAGGGGAGCGGGAGCTCCTACGAGCAGTACTTC

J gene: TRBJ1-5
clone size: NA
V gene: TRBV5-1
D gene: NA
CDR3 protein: CASSPSGSNQPQHF
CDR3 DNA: TGCGCCAGCAGCCCCTCGGGATCGAATCAGCCCCAGCATTTT

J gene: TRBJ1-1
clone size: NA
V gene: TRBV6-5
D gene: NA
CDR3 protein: CASRRQQGENTEAFF
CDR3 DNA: TGTGCCAGCAGACGGCAGCAGGGCGAGAACACTGAAGCTTTCTTT

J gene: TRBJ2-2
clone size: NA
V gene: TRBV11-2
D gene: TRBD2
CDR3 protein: CASSKGTSGRTHPGELFF
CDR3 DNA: TGTGCCAGCAGCAAAGGAACTAGCGGGAGAACCCACCCCGGGGAGCTGTTTTTT

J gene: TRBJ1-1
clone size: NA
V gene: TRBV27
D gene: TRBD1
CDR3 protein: CASSLTGSEAFF
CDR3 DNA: TGTGCCAGCAGTTTGACAGGGTCTGAAGCTTTCTTT

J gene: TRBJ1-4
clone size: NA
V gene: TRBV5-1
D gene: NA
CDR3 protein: CASSSNSATNEKLFF
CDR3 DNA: TGCGCCAGCAGCTCAAACAGTGCAACTAATGAAAAACTGTTTTTT

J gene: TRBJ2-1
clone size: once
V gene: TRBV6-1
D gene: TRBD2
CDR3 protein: CASSARTSGAFYYNEQFF
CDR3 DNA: TGTGCCAGCAGTGCCAGGACTAGCGGAGCTTTTTACTACAATGAGCAGTTCTTC

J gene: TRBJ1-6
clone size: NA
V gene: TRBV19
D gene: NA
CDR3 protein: CATSAESLHF
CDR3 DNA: TGTGCCACCTCGGCGGAGTCCCTCCACTTT

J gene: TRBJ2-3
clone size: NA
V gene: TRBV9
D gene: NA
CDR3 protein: CASSEYTHTQYF
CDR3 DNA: TGTGCCAGCAGCGAGTACACACATACGCAGTATTTT